Below are 31 T cell receptor beta chains sequenced from a single sample in a study of cytomegalovirus exposure and HLA in healthy donors. The PCR made use of 60 Vbeta and 13 Jbeta primers. Libraries were prepared by immunoSEQ multiplex PCR; TCRdb keeps only in-frame clonotypes and omits some of them. The repertoire has 100,000 to 150,000 clones, roughly four fifths of them found once; the top ten carry roughly 7.2%. Sequenced: PBMCs. All receptors derive from a male donor in good health and CMV-seronegative.

This clone was seen only a few times. The chain is built from TRBV4-1 and TRBJ2-1; possibly TRBD2 for D (5 bases). The CDR3 length is 14 residues. Germline V CDR1 and CDR2: MGHRA, YSYEKL. Between the trimmed V and J ends, which lost 3 bases and 10 bases, there was a span of 16 bases. DNA of the CDR3: TGCGCCAGCAGCCAGGACCCTAGCTTTCGGGAGCAGTTCTTC. This sequence encodes CASSQDPSFREQFF.

This clone was observed a handful of times. This chain connects TRBV6-4 to TRBJ2-4; maybe TRBD2 (6 bases). The CDR3 runs to 14 residues. Trimming cost V 3 bases and J 7 bases, with 13 bases left between them. Germline CDR1 reads MRHNA; CDR2 reads SNTAGT. In DNA, the CDR3 is TGTGCCAGCAGTGAAAACCCCGGAGGGAACATTCAGTACTTC. Protein product: CASSENPGGNIQYF.

CDR3 loop: CASSYTSGIGDEQFF. The CDR3 DNA sequence: TGTGCCAGCAGCTACACTAGCGGGATTGGCGATGAGCAGTTCTTC. The chain employs TRBV5-4 and TRBJ2-1; 10 bases map to TRBD2. Germline lookup yields CDR1 SGHNT and CDR2 YYREEE (reference sequence). The CDR3 extends over 15 amino acids. The V gene end was trimmed by 3 bases and the J gene end by 8 bases; junction bases not matched to a gene: 8.

The V call is TRBV5-6, the J call TRBJ1-6; 9 bases line up with TRBD1. V lost 4 bases and J lost 5; bases outside the gene matches: 13. Per the germline V gene, CDR1 is SGHDT and CDR2 is YYEEEE. This CDR3 has 18 residues. The CDR3 here is CASSQYTAGTGNNSPLHF. In DNA form, the CDR3 reads TGTGCCAGCAGCCAGTACACAGCCGGGACAGGGAATAATTCACCCCTCCACTTT. The full variable domain, completed using reference TRBV5-6 and TRBJ1-6, is DAGVTQSPTHLIKTRGQQVTLRCSPKSGHDTVSWYQQALGQGPQFIFQYYEEEERQRGNFPDRFSGHQFPNYSSELNVNALLLGDSALYLCASSQYTAGTGNNSPLHFGNGTRLTVT.

J is TRBJ2-5 and V is TRBV11-2; TRBD1 matches at 7 bases. This CDR3 has 14 amino acids. Germline V CDR1 and CDR2: SGHAT, FQNNGV. Losses at the gene ends were 5 bases for V and 5 bases for J; bases not matched to a gene: 8. Here the CDR3 DNA reads TGTGCCAGCAGCAGCAGGGGGTTAAGGGAGACCCAGTACTTC. It codes for CASSSRGLRETQYF. Complete variable domain (other parts from reference TRBV11-2 and TRBJ2-5): EAGVAQSPRYKIIEKRQSVAFWCNPISGHATLYWYQQILGQGPKLLIQFQNNGVVDDSQLPKDRFSAERLKGVDSTLKIQPAKLEDSAVYLCASSSRGLRETQYFGPGTRLLVL.

This clone has a handful of counts. J is TRBJ2-3 and V is TRBV6-5; TRBD1 aligns across 7 bases. V dropped 6 bases and J dropped 3; count of bases not matched to a gene: 9. Looked up from germline, CDR1 is MNHEY and CDR2 is SVGAGI. This CDR3 region has 15 residues. DNA of the CDR3: TGTGCCAGCAGCCCCGACAGGGCCGGGACAGATACGCAGTATTTT. Protein: CASSPDRAGTDTQYF.

V and J are TRBV5-1 and TRBJ2-3, with 7 bases lining up with TRBD2. The CDR3 is made up of 18 amino acids. The junction had 12 bases not matched to a gene; V was cut back by 0 bases and J by 2 bases. CDR1 is SGHRS and CDR2 is YFSETQ in the germline V gene. The CDR3 sequence is CASSLGGLGGEHTDTQYF. As DNA, the CDR3 is TGCGCCAGCAGCTTGGGAGGCCTGGGAGGGGAGCACACAGATACGCAGTATTTT.

The rearrangement joins TRBV27 to TRBJ2-3; TRBD2 aligns across 12 bases. The V gene end was trimmed by 5 bases and the J gene end by 2 bases; junction bases not matched to a gene: 5. The CDR3 runs to 16 residues. Germline CDR1 and CDR2: MNHEY and SMNVEV (reference sequence). In DNA form, the CDR3 reads TGTGCCAGCAGTCGAGGACTAGCGGGATACACAGATACGCAGTATTTT. It is translated as CASSRGLAGYTDTQYF.

The chain has TRBV9 and TRBJ2-1; weak D call: TRBD2 (7 bases). The CDR3 consists of 15 residues. Between the trimmed V and J ends, which lost 4 bases and 10 bases, there was a span of 21 bases. In germline, CDR1 is SGDLS, CDR2 YYNGEE. The CDR3 here is CASSPRRGREWEQFF. The CDR3 DNA sequence: TGTGCCAGCAGCCCTCGGCGGGGGCGGGAGTGGGAGCAGTTCTTC.

The chain employs TRBV2 and TRBJ1-1, with a possible D match to TRBD1 (5 bases). V was pared by 6 bases and J by 0 bases, with 17 bases between. CDR1 SNHLY and CDR2 FYNNEI come from the germline V gene. The CDR3 covers 16 residues. CDR3 loop: CASRPDGGGLNTEAFF. The CDR3 DNA reads TGTGCCAGCAGGCCTGACGGGGGGGGGTTGAACACTGAAGCTTTCTTT.

The chain joins TRBV6-5 to TRBJ1-3; the D gene is possibly TRBD1 (5 bases). The V end lost 0 bases, the J end lost 0 bases, and 9 bases lay between the germline ends. This CDR3 spans 16 amino acids. Germline lookup yields CDR1 MNHEY and CDR2 SVGAGI. Written as DNA, the CDR3 is TGTGCCAGCAGTTACTCGCGGGGGAGCTCTGGAAACACCATATATTTT. Residues: CASSYSRGSSGNTIYF.

V and J are TRBV5-6 and TRBJ1-2; TRBD1 matches at 8 bases. CDR1 and CDR2 (germline): SGHDT, YYEEEE. V lost 0 bases and J lost 4; bases outside the gene matches: 8. This CDR3 spans 16 amino acids. DNA for the CDR3: TGTGCCAGCAGCTTGGGACAGGGGAGTTCTTTCTATGGCTACACCTTC. Translating it yields CASSLGQGSSFYGYTF. Looking up the rest from reference TRBV5-6 and TRBJ1-2 gives the full variable domain: DAGVTQSPTHLIKTRGQQVTLRCSPKSGHDTVSWYQQALGQGPQFIFQYYEEEERQRGNFPDRFSGHQFPNYSSELNVNALLLGDSALYLCASSLGQGSSFYGYTFGSGTRLTVV.

V is TRBV10-3 and J is TRBJ2-2; perhaps TRBD1 as D (5 bases). The CDR3 length is 16 residues. Per the germline V gene, CDR1 is ENHRY and CDR2 is SYGVKD. V lost 2 bases to trimming and J lost 2 bases, with 12 bases between them. CDR3 DNA sequence: TGTGCCATCAGTGAGAAGGGGCTGGATAACACCGGGGAGCTGTTTTTT. Protein: CAISEKGLDNTGELFF.

Concerning this clone: It is likely a read error, because the conserved phenylalanine at the end of the CDR3 is missing. The chain links TRBV7-9 to TRBJ1-2, with TRBD1 matching over 7 bases. Trimming took 5 bases from V and 8 from J; bases not matched to a gene: 8. In germline, CDR1 is SEHNR, CDR2 FQNEAQ (reference sequence). The CDR3 contains 13 residues. The CDR3 protein is CASSQQGTEGYTL. The CDR3 DNA sequence: TGTGCCAGCAGCCAACAGGGGACTGAAGGCTACACCCTC.

This chain connects TRBV25-1 to TRBJ2-7; tentatively, D is TRBD2 (5 bases). The CDR3 length is 15 residues. Per germline, CDR1 MGHDK and CDR2 SYGVNS. Deletions cut 5 bases from V and 2 bases from J, with 16 bases between. The CDR3, as DNA: TGTGCCAGCAGTAAACCTCCCGACGGGGCCTACGAGCAGTACTTC. This sequence encodes CASSKPPDGAYEQYF.

The chain employs TRBV5-4 and TRBJ2-5, with TRBD2 identical over 13 bases. The germline V gene has CDR1 SGHNT and CDR2 YYREEE (reference sequence). V gave up 4 bases and J gave up 1 base; unmatched junction bases: 10. The CDR3 is made up of 18 amino acids. CDR3 residues: CASSPPGLAGRSQETQYF. The CDR3 DNA is TGTGCCAGCAGCCCGCCGGGACTAGCGGGGAGGAGCCAAGAGACCCAGTACTTC.

The chain couples TRBV13 to TRBJ2-7; the match to TRBD2 covers 15 bases. The J segment lost 3 bases and the V segment lost 5 bases, leaving 5 bases of the junction unmatched. The germline V gene encodes CDR1 PRHDT and CDR2 FYEKMQ (reference sequence). The CDR3 covers 16 residues. The CDR3 sequence: CASSGTSGRLLYEQYF. The CDR3 region has the DNA TGTGCCAGCAGCGGGACTAGCGGGAGGCTTCTCTACGAGCAGTACTTC.

At least ten counts were recorded for this clone. The chain combines TRBV6-1 with TRBJ2-7; 9 positions agree with TRBD1. The V gene's germline CDR1 is MNHNS and CDR2 SASEGT. The CDR3 totals 16 residues. The junction had 11 bases not matched to a gene; V was cut back by 6 bases and J by 2 bases. CDR3: CASSEPGGQGTYEQYF. As DNA, the CDR3 is TGTGCCAGCAGCGAACCCGGGGGACAGGGAACCTACGAGCAGTACTTC.

V usage is TRBV4-2 and J usage is TRBJ1-1; the match to TRBD1 covers 7 bases. The germline V gene has CDR1 LGHNA and CDR2 YNFKEQ. CDR3 length equals 13 residues. Unmatched junction bases numbered 5, after V lost 3 bases and J lost 7 bases. CDR3 in amino acids: CASSHTGTVEAFF. The CDR3 bases are TGTGCCAGCAGCCACACTGGGACAGTTGAAGCTTTCTTT.

This chain joins TRBV5-1 and TRBJ1-2, with TRBD1 identical over 10 bases. Trimming removed 4 bases from V and 2 bases from J; junction bases left unmatched: 11. The V gene's germline CDR1 is SGHRS and CDR2 YFSETQ. CDR3 length equals 17 residues. CDR3 amino acids: CASSPRDRGTLNYGYTF. In nucleotides, the CDR3 is TGCGCCAGCAGCCCCCGGGACAGGGGTACCCTAAACTATGGCTACACCTTC.

DNA of the CDR3: TGTGCCAGCAGCTTAGGTCAGAACACCGGGGAGCTGTTTTTT. Protein: CASSLGQNTGELFF. This chain uses TRBV7-9 with TRBJ2-2; D is undetermined. V lost 1 base and J lost 1, with 4 bases in between. Germline V gives CDR1 SEHNR, CDR2 FQNEAQ (reference sequence). The CDR3 has 14 amino acids.

The table lists this clone with a few counts. DNA of the CDR3: TGCAGCGTGTCTAGCGGGACGGGTTCCTACAATGAGCAGTTCTTC. Its translation is CSVSSGTGSYNEQFF. The genes are TRBV29-1 and TRBJ2-1; 9 bases agree with TRBD2. Germline CDR1 reads SQVTM; CDR2 reads ANQGSEA. The trim removed 6 bases at V and 1 base at J, leaving 7 bases unmatched. The CDR3 contains 15 residues.

The J gene is TRBJ1-2, the V gene TRBV18, with 7 bases that match TRBD1. V was pared by 6 bases and J by 8 bases, with 9 bases of the junction left unmatched. There are 13 residues in the CDR3. The germline V gene has CDR1 KGHSH and CDR2 LQKENI. As DNA, the CDR3 is TGTGCCAGCTCGGACAGGACTCCTTGGGGCTACACCTTC. This codes for CASSDRTPWGYTF.

The chain couples TRBV11-2 to TRBJ2-4; possibly TRBD1 for D (7 bases). CDR3 size: 17 residues. Germline V CDR1 and CDR2: SGHAT, FQNNGV. The V end lost 1 base, the J end lost 6 bases, and 19 bases lay between the germline ends. The CDR3 sequence is CASSLGGRGVRGNIQYF. The DNA for the CDR3 is TGTGCCAGCAGCTTAGGGGGCAGGGGGGTCAGGGGAAACATTCAGTACTTC.

This clone has just one count. The chain has TRBV2 and TRBJ1-1; D remains ambiguous. In germline, CDR1 is SNHLY, CDR2 FYNNEI. The CDR3 totals 16 residues. The V gene lost 1 base and the J gene lost 6 bases, with 18 bases spanning the gap. CDR3 loop: CASSEVEWSPAPEAFF. CDR3 coding DNA: TGTGCCAGCAGTGAAGTTGAGTGGTCCCCTGCCCCTGAAGCTTTCTTT.

This chain links TRBV9 with TRBJ1-2, with 7 bases lining up with TRBD1. CDR1 and CDR2 (germline): SGDLS, YYNGEE. The V gene end was trimmed by 0 bases and the J gene end by 5 bases; junction bases not matched to a gene: 10. The CDR3 has 16 residues. The CDR3 sequence: CASSVALWGTDYGYTF. For the CDR3, the DNA is TGTGCCAGCAGCGTAGCTTTATGGGGGACAGATTATGGCTACACCTTC.

The CDR3 nucleotides read TGTGCCAGTAGTCTCCAACGGGAGGGGTCGAACACCGGGGAGCTGTTTTTT. It encodes CASSLQREGSNTGELFF. V usage is TRBV19 and J usage is TRBJ2-2; 8 bases match TRBD2. Unmatched junction bases numbered 8, after V lost 5 bases and J lost 0 bases. The CDR3 loop spans 17 amino acids. The germline V gene has CDR1 LNHDA and CDR2 SQIVND (reference sequence).

This clone was detected only once. This chain connects TRBV6-4 to TRBJ1-2, with TRBD1 matching over 9 bases. The trim removed 5 bases at V and 7 bases at J, leaving 8 bases unmatched. CDR3 length equals 14 residues. Germline V gene sequence: CDR1 MRHNA, CDR2 SNTAGT. The CDR3 nucleotides are TGTGCCAGCAGTAACACAGGGGGCGCAGCTGGCTACACCTTC. Encoded protein: CASSNTGGAAGYTF.

A few counts support this clone. The genes are TRBV7-9 and TRBJ2-7, with TRBD2 matching 7 bases. Per germline, CDR1 SEHNR and CDR2 FQNEAQ (reference sequence). The CDR3 loop spans 13 amino acids. For the CDR3, the DNA is TGTGCTGGAGAGCGGGACGGATCCTACGAGCAGTACTTC. This sequence encodes CAGERDGSYEQYF.

This clone was observed a single time. This rearrangement joins TRBV29-1 to TRBJ2-1, with 7 nucleotides matching TRBD2. CDR3 length: 14 residues. The V and J ends lost 0 bases and 7 bases, in that order; junction bases with no gene match: 6. Germline V gene sequence: CDR1 SQVTM, CDR2 ANQGSEA. The CDR3 coding sequence is TGCAGCGTTGAAGAACGGGAGGAGGGGAATGAGCAGTTCTTC. Translation: CSVEEREEGNEQFF.

This chain uses TRBV13 with TRBJ2-1; D possibly corresponds to TRBD2 (7 bases). The CDR3 has 15 amino acids. The V and J ends lost 5 bases and 2 bases respectively, with 13 bases between them. CDR1 PRHDT and CDR2 FYEKMQ come from the germline V gene (reference sequence). The CDR3 DNA reads TGTGCCAGCAGCCCAGGGGCGGGAGCCTACAATGAGCAGTTCTTC. It encodes CASSPGAGAYNEQFF.